A selection of T cell receptor beta chains follows, all from one sample in a study of PD-L1 blockade in urothelial cancer. Method: immunoSEQ multiplex PCR; TCRdb's copy keeps in-frame clones and lacks some. This sample has 35,000 or so clones, with 65% to 85% found just once. The input for sequencing was PBMCs, taken around atezolizumab (anti-PD-L1) treatment. The source is a man aged 60 to 75 with urothelial cancer. CDR3s include the opening cysteine and the closing phenylalanine or tryptophan. D genes are given only for firm matches. Expanded clones get a size class; other rows say once, few or many, or leave the size out.

V gene	J gene	D gene	clone size	CDR3 protein	CDR3 DNA
TRBV19	TRBJ2-5	TRBD1	-	CASSAGGQVGETQYF	TGTGCCAGTAGTGCAGGAGGACAGGTTGGAGAGACCCAGTACTTC
TRBV27	TRBJ2-7	TRBD1	few	CASSARGLLDEQYF	TGTGCCAGCAGTGCCAGGGGGCTGTTGGACGAGCAGTACTTC
TRBV19	TRBJ1-1	-	-	CASRGQGGLPMNTEAFF	TGTGCCAGTAGGGGCCAGGGAGGCCTCCCTATGAACACTGAAGCTTTCTTT
TRBV2	TRBJ1-4	TRBD1	once	CASSEGQGGEKLFF	TGTGCCAGCAGTGAAGGGCAGGGGGGTGAAAAACTGTTTTTT
TRBV11-2	TRBJ1-2	-	many	CASSLGTPNYGYTF	TGTGCCAGCAGCTTAGGGACACCAAACTATGGCTACACCTTC
TRBV6-5	TRBJ2-5	TRBD1	-	CASSYSAGGFETQYF	TGTGCCAGCAGTTACTCGGCAGGGGGCTTCGAGACCCAGTACTTC
TRBV27	TRBJ1-2	-	-	CASSSPSGANYGYTF	TGTGCCAGCAGTTCCCCTTCGGGAGCTAACTATGGCTACACCTTC
TRBV5-1	TRBJ2-7	TRBD1	-	CASSGGQGLYEQYF	TGCGCCAGCAGCGGGGGACAGGGTCTTTACGAGCAGTACTTC
TRBV2	TRBJ1-5	TRBD1	-	CASSGQGNQPQHF	TGTGCCAGCAGTGGACAGGGAAATCAGCCCCAGCATTTT
TRBV19	TRBJ2-7	-	-	CASSKNRESYEQYF	TGTGCCAGTAGTAAAAACAGGGAGAGCTACGAGCAGTACTTC
TRBV19	TRBJ2-5	-	-	CASSIERRQGSGETQYF	TGTGCCAGTAGTATAGAACGGCGTCAGGGCTCTGGGGAGACCCAGTACTTC
TRBV5-1	TRBJ1-1	TRBD1	-	CASSLGQGPNTEAFF	TGCGCCAGCAGCTTGGGACAGGGACCGAACACTGAAGCTTTCTTT